These 31 T cell receptor beta chains were all obtained from the same sample, sequenced in a study of memory CD4+ T cells and cytomegalovirus serostatus. Sequenced by immunoSEQ multiplex PCR; TCRdb stores in-frame clones only, minus some. The sample lists under 40,000 clones, roughly 78% occurring once. Single viable CD3+CD4+CD8-CD45RO+ cells were sorted as the memory CD4+ T cells. Input material: memory CD4+ T cells from blood. The receptors originated from an adult in good health and CMV-seropositive.

The count of this clone is one. The chain has TRBV5-1 and TRBJ1-2, with 7 positions matching TRBD1. The CDR3 is 14 residues long. The germline gives CDR1 SGHRS, CDR2 YFSETQ. Losses at the gene ends were 3 bases for V and 2 bases for J; bases not matched to a gene: 4. The CDR3 region has the DNA TGCGCCAGCAGCTACCAGACAGGGAACTATGGCTACACCTTC. Its translation: CASSYQTGNYGYTF.

The gene calls are TRBV19 and TRBJ2-2, with 7 bases aligning to TRBD2. This CDR3 has 17 residues. The J segment lost 0 bases and the V segment lost 1 base, leaving 5 bases of the junction unmatched. Germline CDR1 and CDR2: LNHDA and SQIVND (reference sequence). DNA for the CDR3: TGTGCCAGTAGTATAGGGGGGAGGGCCGCGAACACCGGGGAGCTGTTTTTT. This sequence encodes CASSIGGRAANTGELFF.

The chain has TRBV4-3 and TRBJ1-2; D is undetermined. The CDR3 loop spans 14 amino acids. The V end was cut by 0 bases, the J end by 6 bases, with 11 bases between. Germline CDR1 and CDR2: LGHNA and YSLEER. CDR3 DNA: TGCGCCAGCAGCCAAGATCACGGGTATCATGGCTACACCTTC. It encodes CASSQDHGYHGYTF.

CDR3 in amino acids: CASRSGFVRGYGYTF. In DNA, the CDR3 is TGTGCCAGCAGGTCGGGGTTCGTCAGGGGCTATGGCTACACCTTC. The gene calls are TRBV6-1 and TRBJ1-2; the D gene is possibly TRBD1 (6 bases). CDR3 size: 15 residues. Per germline, CDR1 MNHNS and CDR2 SASEGT. Between the trimmed V and J ends, which lost 6 bases and 4 bases, there was a span of 18 bases.

This chain uses TRBV27 with TRBJ1-6, with D uncertain. Germline V gene sequence: CDR1 MNHEY, CDR2 SMNVEV (reference sequence). Trimming shortened V by 0 bases and J by 14 bases, and 20 bases separated the two germline ends. The CDR3 totals 16 residues. Here the CDR3 reads CASSLSRAAMIPALHF. The CDR3 region has the DNA TGTGCCAGCAGTTTATCCCGGGCAGCGATGATTCCGGCCCTCCACTTT.

J is TRBJ1-5 and V is TRBV6-1; no clear D gene. The CDR3 covers 13 residues. Germline V gene data show CDR1 as MNHNS and CDR2 as SASEGT. With 7 bases removed from V and 2 bases from J, the gap between germline ends came to 9 bases. The CDR3 is CASTQDGNQPQHF. DNA for the CDR3: TGTGCCAGCACGCAGGATGGCAATCAGCCCCAGCATTTT.

This clone is medium-sized (0.01 to 0.1%) within its sample. The rearrangement links TRBV19 to TRBJ1-2; TRBD1 matches at 9 bases. This CDR3 is 16 amino acids long. Trimming cost V 10 bases and J 2 bases; bases outside gene matches: 14. CDR1 is LNHDA and CDR2 is SQIVND in the germline V gene (reference sequence). The CDR3 DNA sequence: TGTGCCACTCTGGGACGACGACAGGGGGGAAACTATGGCTACACCTTC. As protein: CATLGRRQGGNYGYTF.

V gene TRBV7-2 combines with J gene TRBJ1-6, with 9 positions matching TRBD1. Per germline, CDR1 SGHTA and CDR2 FQGNSA. With V trimmed by 7 bases and J by 8 bases, 3 bases remained unmatched. CDR3 length equals 13 residues. The CDR3 sequence: CASKWDRDSPLHF. The CDR3 DNA is TGTGCCAGCAAATGGGACAGGGATTCACCCCTCCACTTT.

This clone counts as medium-sized. The rearrangement uses TRBV7-9 and TRBJ1-1, with D possibly TRBD1 on 5 matching bases. The length of the CDR3 is 15 residues. Deletions cut 5 bases from V and 4 bases from J, with 17 bases between. Germline V gene sequence: CDR1 SEHNR, CDR2 FQNEAQ (reference sequence). In DNA form, the CDR3 reads TGTGCCAGCAGCCCCAGGGCGGGACGGGTCACTGAAGCTTTCTTT. Protein: CASSPRAGRVTEAFF.

J is TRBJ1-1 and V is TRBV5-1, with unresolved D. The CDR3 has 14 amino acids. Trimming pared 4 bases from V and 3 bases from J, leaving 13 bases between. CDR1 and CDR2 from the germline V gene are SGHRS and YFSETQ. The CDR3 DNA follows: TGCGCCAGCAGCCGGGGTGACGGGGACACTGAAGCTTTCTTT. This sequence encodes CASSRGDGDTEAFF.

The gene calls are TRBV18 and TRBJ1-2; TRBD1 might be the D (5 bases). Germline CDR1 and CDR2: KGHSH and LQKENI. This CDR3 has 15 residues. V was shortened by 4 bases and J by 8 bases, with 20 bases between the two germline ends. CDR3 sequence (DNA): TGTGCCAGCTCACTCCACCCCGGAGACAGTTCAGGCTACACCTTC. It is translated as CASSLHPGDSSGYTF.

This sequence joins TRBV29-1 and TRBJ2-4; 9 bases match TRBD1. There are 12 residues in the CDR3. Germline CDR1 and CDR2: SQVTM and ANQGSEA. V trimming: 6 bases; J trimming: 6 bases; junction bases outside the gene matches: 3. The CDR3: CSVRQGGNIQYF. DNA of the CDR3: TGCAGCGTGCGACAGGGGGGAAACATTCAGTACTTC. Drawing the rest from reference TRBV29-1 and TRBJ2-4, the complete variable domain is SAVISQKPSRDICQRGTSLTIQCQVDSQVTMMFWYRQQPGQSLTLIATANQGSEATYESGFVIDKFPISRPNLTFSTLTVSNMSPEDSSIYLCSVRQGGNIQYFGAGTRLSVL.

This clone was recorded a few times. The rearrangement uses TRBV7-9 and TRBJ1-4; 10 bases fit TRBD1. This CDR3 spans 15 amino acids. Germline V gives CDR1 SEHNR, CDR2 FQNEAQ (reference sequence). With 5 bases clipped from V and 13 bases from J, the junction kept 13 bases outside the gene matches. The CDR3 DNA is TGTGCCAGCAGCCCCGGGACAGGGGCTGTGAATAGACTGTTTTTT. This gives the protein CASSPGTGAVNRLFF.

This chain joins TRBV7-2 and TRBJ2-2, with 9 bases fitting TRBD2. Germline V gene sequence: CDR1 SGHTA, CDR2 FQGNSA. V shed 1 base and J 8 bases; nucleotides not matched to a gene: 5. CDR3 size: 15 residues. In DNA, the CDR3 is TGTGCCAGCAGCTTAGTGGCTAGCGGGACTGGGGAGCTGTTTTTT. Protein sequence: CASSLVASGTGELFF.

The chain links TRBV7-2 to TRBJ1-2; D is ambiguous. The germline CDR1 and CDR2 sequences are SGHTA and FQGNSA. This CDR3 has 14 amino acids. The germline V and J ends were trimmed by 5 bases and 7 bases, with 17 bases remaining between them. The CDR3 here is CASSLTPRSGGYTF. The CDR3 DNA sequence: TGTGCCAGCAGCCTGACACCCCGGTCGGGTGGCTACACCTTC.

The chain joins TRBV28 to TRBJ2-5, with TRBD2 identical over 9 bases. Judging by the DNA end, TRBJ2-7 fits better; the J call may be wrong. Germline CDR1 is MDHEN and CDR2 is SYDVKM. This CDR3 is 14 amino acids long. The CDR3 reads CASRLGLASYEQYF. In DNA, the CDR3 is TGTGCCAGCAGGCTGGGACTAGCTTCCTACGAGCAGTACTTC.

The chain joins TRBV29-1 to TRBJ2-1; 10 bases line up with TRBD2. V shed 4 bases, J shed 6 bases, and the junction held 6 bases outside the gene matches. CDR1 SQVTM and CDR2 ANQGSEA come from the germline V gene. This CDR3 has 14 amino acids. The CDR3 reads CSVGAAGGPNEQFF. The CDR3 DNA sequence: TGCAGCGTTGGGGCAGCGGGAGGGCCCAATGAGCAGTTCTTC.

The chain couples TRBV6-5 to TRBJ1-1; D is unresolved. CDR3 length: 15 amino acids. V was clipped by 0 bases and J by 2 bases, with 10 bases between them. Looked up from germline, CDR1 is MNHEY and CDR2 is SVGAGI. This CDR3 reads CASSYSSQVNTEAFF. CDR3 coding DNA: TGTGCCAGCAGTTACTCGAGTCAGGTTAACACTGAAGCTTTCTTT.

This clone was observed a single time. The chain is built from TRBV18 and TRBJ2-7; 10 bases line up with TRBD2. The germline V gene has CDR1 KGHSH and CDR2 LQKENI. The CDR3 has 18 amino acids. V dropped 0 bases and J dropped 2; count of bases not matched to a gene: 10. The CDR3 region is CASSPPGLATGLTYEQYF. Written as DNA, the CDR3 is TGTGCCAGCTCACCACCGGGACTAGCGACGGGGCTGACCTACGAGCAGTACTTC.

The gene calls are TRBV5-1 and TRBJ1-3; 7 bases match TRBD1. Germline lookup yields CDR1 SGHRS and CDR2 YFSETQ. J lost 2 bases, V lost 4 bases, and 9 bases had no gene match. The CDR3 spans 16 residues. CDR3 nucleotide sequence: TGCGCCAGCAGCAATGAAGGACAGGACCCTGGAAACACCATATATTTT. Protein product: CASSNEGQDPGNTIYF.

V usage is TRBV28 and J usage is TRBJ1-6; tentative D call: TRBD1 (6 bases). Germline V lookup: CDR1 MDHEN, CDR2 SYDVKM. V lost 8 bases, J lost 4 bases, and 15 bases lay in between. The CDR3 consists of 15 residues. CDR3 bases: TGTGCCAGCGGGGAAAGGGGGAGTTATAATTCACCCCTCCACTTT. Its protein is CASGERGSYNSPLHF.

The gene calls are TRBV6-5 and TRBJ2-2, with a possible D match to TRBD2 (6 bases). The germline CDR1 and CDR2 sequences are MNHEY and SVGAGI. V was shortened by 0 bases and J by 4 bases, with 6 bases between the two germline ends. CDR3 length equals 14 residues. The CDR3 nucleotides read TGTGCCAGCAGTTACTCGACTAGCACCGGGGAGCTGTTTTTT. Protein sequence: CASSYSTSTGELFF.

The chain joins TRBV5-5 to TRBJ2-1; TRBD2 matches 8 bases. The CDR3 has 15 residues. Germline CDR1 and CDR2: SGHKS and YYEKEE (reference sequence). After removal of 0 bases from V and 6 bases from J, the junction contained 5 bases not matched to a gene. The CDR3 here is CASSLVTGGINEQFF. The CDR3 DNA sequence: TGTGCCAGCAGCTTGGTAACGGGAGGGATCAATGAGCAGTTCTTC.

V is TRBV19 and J is TRBJ2-5; D remains ambiguous. Trimming removed 3 bases from V and 4 bases from J, with 12 bases in between. Germline values: CDR1 LNHDA, CDR2 SQIVND (reference sequence). CDR3 length equals 14 residues. The CDR3 reads CASSIISDRETQYF. In DNA form, the CDR3 reads TGTGCCAGTAGTATTATCAGTGACCGAGAGACCCAGTACTTC.

CDR3 sequence: CASTSSGNTIYF. Here the CDR3 DNA reads TGTGCCAGCACCTCTTCTGGAAACACCATATATTTT. The genes are TRBV6-6 and TRBJ1-3; the D is unclear. V dropped 7 bases and J dropped 1 base, with 5 bases sitting between them. CDR1 and CDR2 from the germline V gene are MNHNY and SVGAGI (reference sequence). The CDR3 extends over 12 amino acids.

The genes are TRBV6-5 and TRBJ1-3; D gene unclear. The V end lost 2 bases, the J end lost 2 bases, and 13 bases lay between the germline ends. Germline loops: CDR1 MNHEY, CDR2 SVGAGI. The CDR3 totals 16 residues. CDR3 residues: CASSYQSPRAGNTIYF. DNA for the CDR3: TGTGCCAGCAGTTACCAAAGTCCACGGGCTGGAAACACCATATATTTT.

In this sample, this clone turned up once. The J gene is TRBJ2-7, the V gene TRBV2, with D unclear. V was pared by 3 bases and J by 2 bases, with 8 bases between. Germline CDR1 SNHLY, CDR2 FYNNEI. The CDR3 contains 13 residues. In DNA, the CDR3 is TGTGCCAGCAGTGAGCCAGTCACCTACGAGCAGTACTTC. Translation: CASSEPVTYEQYF.

The chain joins TRBV19 to TRBJ2-7, with TRBD2 identical over 10 bases. The CDR3 contains 17 residues. V dropped 2 bases and J dropped 3; count of bases not matched to a gene: 10. In germline, CDR1 is LNHDA, CDR2 SQIVND (reference sequence). The CDR3 loop reads CASSIHHGRTSGYEQYF. DNA for the CDR3: TGTGCCAGTAGTATACACCATGGAAGGACTAGCGGCTACGAGCAGTACTTC. The full variable domain, rest sourced from reference TRBV19 and TRBJ2-7, is DGGITQSPKYLFRKEGQNVTLSCEQNLNHDAMYWYRQDPGQGLRLIYYSQIVNDFQKGDIAEGYSVSREKKESFPLTVTSAQKNPTAFYLCASSIHHGRTSGYEQYFGPGTRLTVT.

This chain uses TRBV20-1 with TRBJ1-4; D remains ambiguous. Germline CDR1 is DFQATT and CDR2 is SNEGSKA (reference sequence). Trimming cost V 3 bases and J 5 bases, with 4 bases left between them. The CDR3 length is 11 residues. For the CDR3, the DNA is TGCAGTGCTAGTGACAATGAAAAACTGTTTTTT. Encoded protein: CSASDNEKLFF.

The CDR3 DNA reads TGTGCCAGCAGCTTGGCCTCGGCCTCTCTGGGCACCTTC. It is translated as CASSLASASLGTF. The rearrangement joins TRBV5-5 to TRBJ1-2, with D hard to call. Germline V gives CDR1 SGHKS, CDR2 YYEKEE (reference sequence). The CDR3 spans 13 residues. Trimming removed 0 bases from V and 13 bases from J, with 16 bases in between.

The chain joins TRBV5-1 to TRBJ2-5; a weak D match, TRBD1 (6 bases). V lost 7 bases, J lost 2 bases, and 12 bases lay in between. CDR3 length equals 13 residues. Germline V gives CDR1 SGHRS, CDR2 YFSETQ. CDR3 residues: CASRVRGQETQYF. The CDR3 DNA is TGCGCCAGCCGTGTCAGGGGACAAGAGACCCAGTACTTC.